The rows below give T cell receptor beta chains drawn from one sample of a study of blood T cells in healthy people across ages. TCRdb reanalysed the 5' RACE reads using MiXCR and keeps one entry per CDR3 protein. The data show approximately 1,100,000 distinct CDR3 sequences, 40% to 50% seen once. Sample: blood. The receptor set was obtained from a woman aged 55 to 70 in good health. The CDR3 runs from the conserved cysteine through the conserved F or W. Each record gives: D gene, clone size, J gene, V gene, CDR3 protein, CDR3 DNA. The D gene is left open where the match is weak. Size is omitted from some rows. Given values are once, few, many or a class for expanded clones.

TRBD2	few	TRBJ2-3	TRBV6-6	CASSLTSGRELDTQYF	TGTGCCAGCAGTTTGACTAGCGGGAGGGAATTAGATACGCAGTATTTT
TRBD2	-	TRBJ2-7	TRBV11-2	CASSLSGSFLNEQYF	TGTGCCAGCAGCCTTAGCGGGAGTTTTTTAAATGAGCAGTACTTC
-	few	TRBJ2-4	TRBV20-1	CSASPPPAGVAKNIQYF	TGCAGTGCTAGTCCACCCCCGGCAGGGGTAGCCAAAAACATTCAGTACTTC
TRBD2	-	TRBJ2-7	TRBV5-6	CASSLERDPREQYF	TGTGCCAGCAGCTTGGAGCGGGACCCACGCGAGCAGTACTTC
TRBD2	-	TRBJ2-4	TRBV19	CASSLRTSRNIQYF	TGTGCCAGTAGCCTAAGGACTAGCAGAAACATTCAGTACTTC
-	few	TRBJ2-7	TRBV6-5	CASSYGESGEQYF	TGTGCCAGCAGTTACGGGGAATCGGGCGAGCAGTACTTC
TRBD2	-	TRBJ2-1	TRBV7-9	CASSPEPQGGTYNEQFF	TGTGCCAGCAGTCCGGAACCTCAGGGAGGGACCTACAATGAGCAGTTCTTC
-	many	TRBJ1-5	TRBV11-2	CASSLGPGTNQPQHF	TGTGCCAGCAGCTTAGGTCCGGGTACCAATCAGCCCCAGCATTTT
-	-	TRBJ2-3	TRBV20-1	CSASGSGVNTDTQYF	TGCAGTGCTAGTGGGTCGGGAGTGAACACAGATACGCAGTATTTT
TRBD1	many	TRBJ2-7	TRBV20-1	CSARDRDRLYEQYF	TGCAGTGCTAGGGACAGGGACAGACTCTACGAGCAGTACTTC
-	-	TRBJ2-1	TRBV27	CASSFQGGRNERFF	TGTGCCAGCAGCTTCCAGGGAGGCCGAAATGAGCGGTTCTTC
TRBD2	-	TRBJ2-1	TRBV14	CASSQDREGLDEQFF	TGTGCCAGCAGCCAAGATAGGGAGGGTTTAGATGAGCAGTTCTTC
TRBD2	-	TRBJ2-4	TRBV5-5	CAGSLARGLAGGGAKNIQYF	TGTGCCGGCAGCTTGGCGCGGGGACTAGCGGGAGGGGGGGCCAAAAACATTCAGTACTTC
TRBD1	few	TRBJ1-1	TRBV29-1	CSVEGDRGKWNTEAFF	TGCAGCGTTGAAGGGGACAGGGGAAAATGGAACACTGAAGCTTTCTTT
-	few	TRBJ2-5	TRBV20-1	CSARSRGPETQYF	TGCAGTGCTAGGTCCAGGGGACCAGAGACCCAGTACTTC
-	-	TRBJ2-1	TRBV3-1	CASSQGQFSSYNEQFF	TGTGCCAGCAGCCAAGGACAGTTTAGCTCCTACAATGAGCAGTTCTTC